The 26 T cell receptor beta chains given below trace back to one sample, sequenced in a study of human T cells and chemical hapten exposure. Described time point: patch test 1, 2 weeks after DPC sensitization. Treatment here: therapeutic diphenylcyclopropenone sensitization with weekly scalp DPC. MiXCR, run by TCRdb on the RACE reads, gives a single entry per CDR3 protein. The table shows approximately 110,000 distinct CDR3 sequences, with more than 9.5% occurring only once. The sample here was whole blood, taken in connection with sensitization to the hapten diphenylcyclopropenone (DPC). These receptors were taken from a woman aged 40-49 years with alopecia areata. Some clones in this sample may be carry-over from other donors' samples.

The rearrangement joins TRBV5-4 to TRBJ2-1; no clear D. The ends were cut back, 4 bases at V and 7 bases at J, with 12 bases in the middle. Per germline, CDR1 SGHNT and CDR2 YYREEE (reference sequence). This CDR3 has 13 amino acids. The CDR3: CASSPGALNEQFF. DNA of the CDR3: TGTGCCAGCAGCCCTGGCGCCCTTAATGAGCAGTTCTTC.

This clonotype showed up many times. The chain has TRBV7-8 and TRBJ2-2; 9 nucleotides line up with TRBD1. J lost 5 bases, V lost 5 bases, and 12 bases had no gene match. Germline V lookup: CDR1 SGHVS, CDR2 FQNEAQ. This CDR3 has 17 residues. CDR3 bases: TGTGCCAGCAGCCACAGCGGGACAGGGAAGGGGACCGGGGAGCTGTTTTTT. Protein sequence: CASSHSGTGKGTGELFF.

This clonotype was counted a few times. The chain carries TRBV4-2 and TRBJ2-2, with TRBD1 matching over 10 bases. The CDR3 consists of 16 residues. Germline values: CDR1 LGHNA, CDR2 YNFKEQ. V shed 6 bases and J 3 bases; nucleotides not matched to a gene: 7. For the CDR3, the DNA is TGTGCCAGCAGGACCGGACAGGGGGGCGACACCGGGGAGCTGTTTTTT. Protein: CASRTGQGGDTGELFF.

The rearrangement links TRBV11-2 to TRBJ2-3; unclear D gene. CDR1 and CDR2 (germline): SGHAT, FQNNGV. V was clipped by 5 bases and J by 6 bases, with 6 bases between them. This CDR3 is 11 amino acids long. The CDR3, as DNA: TGTGCCAGCAGCCCTAAGGATACGCAGTATTTT. It codes for CASSPKDTQYF.

This clonotype was seen at least ten times. The chain carries TRBV7-2 and TRBJ2-1; D remains unclear. The V gene lost 4 bases and the J gene lost 9 bases, with 7 bases spanning the gap. CDR3 length: 11 residues. CDR1 is SGHTA and CDR2 is FQGNSA in the germline V gene. The CDR3 reads CASSSWGEQFF. CDR3 bases: TGTGCCAGCAGCTCCTGGGGTGAGCAGTTCTTC.

The sample holds a few counts of this clonotype. The chain has TRBV30 and TRBJ1-1; D may be TRBD1 (6 bases). Germline CDR1 is GTSNPN and CDR2 is SVGIG (reference sequence). Trimming stripped 2 bases from V and 6 bases from J, with 10 bases between. CDR3 length equals 12 residues. The CDR3 DNA reads as TGTGCCTGGAGTCGACAGGTCGCTGAAGCTTTCTTT. Protein sequence: CAWSRQVAEAFF.

This clonotype turned up a few times. The rearrangement uses TRBV4-2 and TRBJ2-7, with 7 positions matching TRBD1. The CDR3 runs 14 residues. V gave up 1 base and J gave up 2 bases; unmatched junction bases: 2. Per the germline V gene, CDR1 is LGHNA and CDR2 is YNFKEQ. CDR3 in amino acids: CASSQGQGAYEQYF. CDR3 nucleotides: TGTGCCAGCAGCCAAGGACAGGGAGCCTACGAGCAGTACTTC.

This clonotype has just a few counts. V and J are TRBV6-5 and TRBJ2-1; D is uncertain. V shed 2 bases and J shed 0 bases, with 8 bases lying between them. This CDR3 comprises 15 residues. Per the germline V gene, CDR1 is MNHEY and CDR2 is SVGAGI. The CDR3, as DNA: TGTGCCAGCAGTTACGTACCTCGCTCCTACAATGAGCAGTTCTTC. Protein sequence: CASSYVPRSYNEQFF.

This chain joins TRBV15 and TRBJ1-5, with TRBD1 identical over 9 bases. This CDR3 contains 15 residues. The germline CDR1 and CDR2 sequences are LNHNV and YYDKDF (reference sequence). The V and J ends lost 8 bases and 2 bases, in that order; junction bases with no gene match: 7. CDR3 amino acids: CATQERTGGNQPQHF. The CDR3 DNA sequence: TGTGCCACCCAAGAACGGACAGGGGGCAATCAGCCCCAGCATTTT. The full variable domain, its missing parts supplied by reference TRBV15 and TRBJ1-5, is DAMVIQNPRYQVTQFGKPVTLSCSQTLNHNVMYWYQQKSSQAPKLLFHYYDKDFNNEADTPDNFQSRRPNTSFCFLDIRSPGLGDTAMYLCATQERTGGNQPQHFGDGTRLSIL.

This chain joins TRBV4-1 and TRBJ1-4; unclear D gene. The CDR3 runs 16 residues. Germline CDR1 and CDR2: MGHRA and YSYEKL. V gave up 1 base and J gave up 7 bases, with 16 bases separating them. This CDR3 reads CASSQGSYPMGEKLFF. CDR3 coding DNA: TGCGCCAGCAGCCAAGGTAGCTACCCTATGGGTGAAAAACTGTTTTTT.

This clonotype was observed a single time. The chain couples TRBV6-5 to TRBJ1-4; no clear D. Germline loops: CDR1 MNHEY, CDR2 SVGAGI. CDR3 length: 15 residues. The germline V and J ends were trimmed by 0 bases and 0 bases, with 5 bases remaining between them. The CDR3 protein is CASSYSTATNEKLFF. The CDR3, as DNA: TGTGCCAGCAGTTACTCTACAGCAACTAATGAAAAACTGTTTTTT.

The sample holds many counts of this clonotype. This chain uses TRBV4-3 with TRBJ2-1; 8 bases align to TRBD2. Germline values: CDR1 LGHNA, CDR2 YSLEER. Losses at the gene ends were 4 bases for V and 4 bases for J; bases not matched to a gene: 9. The CDR3 contains 16 residues. The DNA of the CDR3 is TGCGCCAGCAGCCCGGGGGTAGCGGGACGGTACAATGAGCAGTTCTTC. Its protein product is CASSPGVAGRYNEQFF.

The CDR3 spells CASSLIGGGVQYF. DNA of the CDR3: TGTGCCAGCAGCTTGATCGGGGGGGGCGTGCAGTACTTC. This chain uses TRBV5-4 with TRBJ2-7; 8 positions agree with TRBD2. In germline, CDR1 is SGHNT, CDR2 YYREEE (reference sequence). There are 13 residues in the CDR3. Trimming removed 1 base from V and 9 bases from J; junction bases left unmatched: 6.

This clonotype was recorded at least ten times. CDR3 coding DNA: TGTGCCAGCAGTTATTTGGGACACCAGTCTACTTTCTCTGGGGCCAACGTCCTGACTTTC. It is translated as CASSYLGHQSTFSGANVLTF. The genes are TRBV6-2 or TRBV6-3 and TRBJ2-6; tentatively, D is TRBD1 (6 bases). Trimming cost V 3 bases and J 0 bases, with 21 bases left between them. The CDR3 extends over 20 amino acids. Germline-derived CDR1 and CDR2 are MNHEY and SVGEGT.

This clonotype came up many times. The chain joins TRBV11-2 to TRBJ2-1; no firm D call. V dropped 0 bases and J dropped 4 bases, with 10 bases sitting between them. The CDR3 runs 15 residues. Germline lookup yields CDR1 SGHAT and CDR2 FQNNGV. CDR3 DNA: TGTGCCAGCAGCTTAGATAGTCAGCCTTACAATGAGCAGTTCTTC. It yields the protein CASSLDSQPYNEQFF. The complete variable domain, with remaining parts taken from reference TRBV11-2 and TRBJ2-1, reads EAGVAQSPRYKIIEKRQSVAFWCNPISGHATLYWYQQILGQGPKLLIQFQNNGVVDDSQLPKDRFSAERLKGVDSTLKIQPAKLEDSAVYLCASSLDSQPYNEQFFGPGTRLTVL.

This clonotype was counted at least ten times. The genes are TRBV7-9 and TRBJ2-1; no clear D. This CDR3 has 14 residues. Germline V gives CDR1 SEHNR, CDR2 FQNEAQ (reference sequence). Trimming shortened V by 1 base and J by 0 bases, and 4 bases separated the two germline ends. The chain's CDR3 is CASSLVPSYNEQFF. The CDR3, as DNA: TGTGCCAGCAGCTTAGTCCCCTCCTACAATGAGCAGTTCTTC. Combining the CDR3 with reference TRBV7-9 and TRBJ2-1 gives the whole variable domain DTGVSQNPRHKITKRGQNVTFRCDPISEHNRLYWYRQTLGQGPEFLTYFQNEAQLEKSRLLSDRFSAERPKGSFSTLEIQRTEQGDSAMYLCASSLVPSYNEQFFGPGTRLTVL.

This clonotype was recorded a few times. The chain links TRBV9 to TRBJ2-5; a weak D match, TRBD2 (5 bases). CDR3 length: 13 residues. Trimming took off 0 bases at V and 5 bases at J, with 8 bases between the two ends. The germline V gene has CDR1 SGDLS and CDR2 YYNGEE. The CDR3 DNA follows: TGTGCCAGCAGCGTAGCTAGCATGGAGACCCAGTACTTC. Its protein is CASSVASMETQYF.

This clonotype was seen a handful of times. The chain recombines TRBV25-1 with TRBJ1-2; TRBD1 matches at 7 bases. With V trimmed by 1 base and J by 0 bases, 8 bases remained unmatched. Germline lookup yields CDR1 MGHDK and CDR2 SYGVNS. The CDR3 consists of 17 residues. Written as DNA, the CDR3 is TGTGCCAGCAGTGAATGGGGCGGACAGGTGGCTAACTATGGCTACACCTTC. It yields the protein CASSEWGGQVANYGYTF.

A few counts support this clonotype. The rearrangement uses TRBV5-1 and TRBJ2-5; D is unclear. The CDR3 is made up of 15 amino acids. Germline CDR1 SGHRS, CDR2 YFSETQ. Trimming took 0 bases from V and 4 from J, leaving 13 bases between them. The CDR3 here is CASSLEAERAETQYF. In nucleotides, the CDR3 is TGCGCCAGCAGCTTGGAGGCCGAGAGAGCAGAGACCCAGTACTTC. Full variable domain (missing parts from reference TRBV5-1 and TRBJ2-5): KAGVTQTPRYLIKTRGQQVTLSCSPISGHRSVSWYQQTPGQGLQFLFEYFSETQRNKGNFPGRFSGRQFSNSRSEMNVSTLELGDSALYLCASSLEAERAETQYFGPGTRLLVL.

Only a few counts were recorded for this clonotype. The V and J genes are TRBV2 and TRBJ1-2; TRBD1 matches 7 bases. The V segment lost 6 bases and the J segment 2 bases; nucleotides outside the gene matches: 9. In germline, CDR1 is SNHLY, CDR2 FYNNEI. This CDR3 has 15 amino acids. The CDR3 DNA follows: TGTGCCAGCAGCCATTCCGGGACAGCGAACTATGGCTACACCTTC. Translating gives CASSHSGTANYGYTF.

Comment on this clonotype: Because the CDR3 is missing its conserved closing phenylalanine or tryptophan, this is likely a read error. The chain recombines TRBV6-5 with TRBJ2-2; 9 nucleotides agree with TRBD1. The CDR3 sequence is 14 residues long. V shed 5 bases and J 9 bases; nucleotides not matched to a gene: 7. From germline, CDR1 is MNHEY and CDR2 SVGAGI. The CDR3 loop reads CASSTDRGPRELFL. The CDR3, as DNA: TGTGCCAGCAGTACGGACAGGGGTCCCCGGGAGCTGTTTCTT.

This clonotype was observed a single time. This may be a read error: a much more frequent sequence differs by one nucleotide. Here the CDR3 omits its conserved ending phenylalanine or tryptophan, so a read error is the likely source. The chain couples TRBV12-3 or TRBV12-4 to TRBJ1-1; D unclear. This CDR3 region has 13 residues. Trimming took 5 bases from V and 6 from J, leaving 13 bases between them. The DNA of the CDR3 is TGTGCCAGCAGTCAATCCGGGCGGTCTGAAGCTTTCTTA. Amino acid sequence: CASSQSGRSEAFL.

The rearrangement uses TRBV29-1 and TRBJ2-1, with 8 bases aligning to TRBD2. The CDR3 spans 18 residues. CDR1 and CDR2 from the germline V gene are SQVTM and ANQGSEA. Trimming removed 4 bases from V and 0 bases from J; junction bases left unmatched: 14. The CDR3 region is CSVAIGRSSGSSYNEQFF. CDR3 DNA: TGCAGCGTTGCCATCGGGCGGTCCAGCGGGAGCTCCTACAATGAGCAGTTCTTC.

Many counts were recorded for this clonotype. The CDR3 protein is CAIRTGGATFYGYTF. The CDR3 nucleotides read TGTGCCATTCGGACAGGGGGCGCAACTTTTTATGGCTACACCTTC. The J gene is TRBJ1-2, the V gene TRBV10-3; 11 bases align to TRBD1. There are 15 residues in the CDR3. V lost 9 bases to trimming and J lost 5 bases; unmatched junction nucleotides: 11. CDR1 and CDR2 (germline): ENHRY, SYGVKD.

This rearrangement joins TRBV4-3 to TRBJ1-2, with 8 nucleotides matching TRBD1. Germline V gives CDR1 LGHNA, CDR2 YSLEER. J gave up 0 bases and V 1 base, and 1 base lay outside the gene matches. The CDR3 covers 15 residues. This CDR3 is CASSQAGGSNYGYTF. DNA of the CDR3: TGCGCCAGCAGCCAAGCAGGGGGCTCTAACTATGGCTACACCTTC.

This clonotype was recorded many times. The chain recombines TRBV20-1 with TRBJ2-1; D is ambiguous. Germline assignment: CDR1 DFQATT and CDR2 SNEGSKA (reference sequence). V lost 1 base, J lost 8 bases, and 6 bases lay in between. The CDR3 is 11 amino acids. CDR3 protein: CSARVVDEQFF. CDR3 nucleotides: TGCAGTGCTAGAGTTGTGGATGAGCAGTTCTTC.